A single sample is the source of the 14 T cell receptor beta chains below, sequenced in a study of cytomegalovirus exposure and HLA in healthy donors. PCR was performed using 60 Vbeta and 13 Jbeta primers. Produced via immunoSEQ multiplex PCR; TCRdb's table is partial and in-frame only. The sample contains around 130,000 clones, about three quarters of which appear only once. The sample taken for sequencing was PBMCs. These receptor sequences come from a woman younger than 45 in good health and CMV-seronegative.

V usage is TRBV11-2 and J usage is TRBJ2-1, with 8 bases fitting TRBD2. Trimming at V came to 2 bases and at J to 0 bases, leaving 3 bases not matched to a gene. The CDR3 has 16 residues. Germline lookup yields CDR1 SGHAT and CDR2 FQNNGV. The CDR3 region is CASSLISGSSYNEQFF. The DNA of the CDR3 is TGTGCCAGCAGCTTAATAAGCGGGAGCTCCTACAATGAGCAGTTCTTC.

This clone was observed a handful of times. The J gene is TRBJ1-5, the V gene TRBV6-1, with TRBD1 matching 9 bases. From germline, CDR1 is MNHNS and CDR2 SASEGT. This CDR3 is 14 amino acids long. Trimming at V came to 5 bases and at J to 7 bases, leaving 6 bases not matched to a gene. CDR3 sequence reads: CASSPSDRGQPQHF. The CDR3 DNA reads as TGTGCCAGCAGTCCATCCGACAGGGGGCAGCCCCAGCATTTT.

The chain carries TRBV6-5 and TRBJ2-2; maybe TRBD2 (6 bases). Trimming left V 6 bases short and J 6 bases short, with 11 bases between. CDR1 and CDR2 (germline): MNHEY, SVGAGI. The CDR3 runs 13 residues. The DNA of the CDR3 is TGTGCCAGCAGGGGCAGGGAGGCCGGGGAGCTGTTTTTT. Amino acids: CASRGREAGELFF.

Note on this clone: An end of the junction differs from the germline gene, which may be a read error. V is TRBV7-9 and J is TRBJ2-3, with 12 bases that match TRBD2. Germline V CDR1 and CDR2: SEHNR, FQNEAQ (reference sequence). CDR3 length: 16 amino acids. The CDR3 bases are TGTGCCAGCAGCCTAGCGGGGGGGCCCGGCACAGATACGCAGTATTTT. It encodes CASSLAGGPGTDTQYF.

This chain's CDR3 is CASSPMAEKRGTQYF. CDR3 sequence (DNA): TGTGCCAGCAGCCCCATGGCCGAAAAAAGGGGGACCCAGTACTTC. The chain joins TRBV7-2 to TRBJ2-5, with D perhaps matching TRBD1 (5 bases). CDR3 size: 15 residues. Germline lookup yields CDR1 SGHTA and CDR2 FQGNSA. The V and J ends lost 5 bases and 7 bases respectively, with 20 bases between them.

The sample holds one count of this clone. The chain employs TRBV19 and TRBJ1-2; D perhaps matches TRBD1 (5 bases). V was trimmed by 3 bases and J by 4 bases, leaving 9 bases between them. The CDR3 extends over 13 amino acids. Per the germline V gene, CDR1 is LNHDA and CDR2 is SQIVND (reference sequence). CDR3 protein: CASSMLTAYGYTF. The CDR3, as DNA: TGTGCCAGTAGTATGCTGACAGCCTATGGCTACACCTTC. The full variable domain, completed using reference TRBV19 and TRBJ1-2, is DGGITQSPKYLFRKEGQNVTLSCEQNLNHDAMYWYRQDPGQGLRLIYYSQIVNDFQKGDIAEGYSVSREKKESFPLTVTSAQKNPTAFYLCASSMLTAYGYTFGSGTRLTVV.

The chain recombines TRBV10-3 with TRBJ2-7; D gene ambiguous. The CDR3 consists of 14 residues. The germline CDR1 and CDR2 sequences are ENHRY and SYGVKD. V shed 3 bases and J shed 3 bases, with 12 bases lying between them. CDR3 bases: TGTGCCATCAGTGAATCTGACGGGTTCTACGAGCAGTACTTC. The encoded protein is CAISESDGFYEQYF.

V and J are TRBV14 and TRBJ2-7; 9 bases are a match to TRBD1. The junction had 8 bases not matched to a gene; V was cut back by 4 bases and J by 7 bases. Germline CDR1 and CDR2: SGHDN and FVKESK. The CDR3 has 14 residues. The CDR3 DNA follows: TGTGCCAGCAGCCTCCGACAGGGGGTTGGGGAGCAGTACTTC. It yields the protein CASSLRQGVGEQYF.

The genes are TRBV5-4 and TRBJ1-3, with D tentatively TRBD1 (6 bases). Germline V gene sequence: CDR1 SGHNT, CDR2 YYREEE (reference sequence). Trimming left V 3 bases short and J 3 bases short, with 10 bases between. The CDR3 length is 14 residues. CDR3 region: CASSYSTGGNTIYF. The CDR3 DNA follows: TGTGCCAGCAGCTACTCGACAGGTGGAAACACCATATATTTT.

The chain joins TRBV6-5 to TRBJ2-2; D perhaps matches TRBD2 (5 bases). The CDR3 is 14 amino acids. The V and J ends lost 5 bases and 7 bases respectively, with 14 bases between them. Germline-derived CDR1 and CDR2 are MNHEY and SVGAGI. CDR3 DNA sequence: TGTGCCAGCAGTGCTGAATTCGAGGGCGGGGAGCTGTTTTTT. The encoded protein is CASSAEFEGGELFF.

This clone was seen only once. The rearrangement links TRBV5-1 to TRBJ1-1; D is ambiguous. The CDR3 has 13 amino acids. From germline, CDR1 is SGHRS and CDR2 YFSETQ. Deletions cut 4 bases from V and 11 bases from J, with 18 bases between. The CDR3 loop reads CASSPLRGGEAFF. CDR3 bases: TGCGCCAGCAGCCCTCTACGGGGTGGGGAGGCTTTCTTT.

This chain links TRBV28 with TRBJ2-5, with 12 bases lining up with TRBD2. TRBJ2-7 matches the DNA end more closely, so the J call is doubtful. CDR3 size: 15 residues. Germline V gene sequence: CDR1 MDHEN, CDR2 SYDVKM. Here the CDR3 reads CASRPTSGRIYEQYF. The CDR3 coding sequence is TGTGCCAGCAGGCCAACTAGCGGGAGGATCTACGAGCAGTACTTC.

The genes are TRBV5-1 and TRBJ1-2, with TRBD1 identical over 7 bases. The ends lost 0 bases at V and 8 bases at J; junction bases unmatched: 10. The CDR3 has 15 amino acids. The germline CDR1 and CDR2 sequences are SGHRS and YFSETQ. CDR3 DNA: TGCGCCAGCAGCTTGGGGGACAGCCTTTGGGGGGGCTACACCTTC. Protein product: CASSLGDSLWGGYTF.

The V gene is TRBV2, the J gene TRBJ2-5; tentatively, D is TRBD2 (6 bases). The CDR3 is 14 amino acids. From germline, CDR1 is SNHLY and CDR2 FYNNEI. The V and J ends lost 6 bases and 7 bases respectively, with 18 bases between them. In nucleotides, the CDR3 is TGTGCCAGCAGCAGCGGCGGGACTCTATCGACCCAGTACTTC. It specifies CASSSGGTLSTQYF.